The clone carrying this TCR beta chain has at least ten counts. What it binds is not known. The data belong to a study of T-cell reconstitution after alpha-beta-depleted transplantation in children. Findings and limits, study-wide: T-cell counts and diversity at one year following transplant were attributed mainly to newly produced T cells. The study reportedly traced alpha-beta T cells about two months after transplant to several hundred expanded graft clones.

Unique molecular identifiers were used in preparing the TCRbeta library. TCRdb re-called the PCR reads with MiXCR, one entry per CDR3 protein. Of around 300,000 distinct CDR3 sequences in the sample, roughly 8.2% were seen once. This TCR was sampled from a female patient aged 2 to 10 who had a stem cell transplant for Fanconi anemia, so the T cells may come from the graft donor. The sample was peripheral blood, taken 360 days after TCRalphabeta/CD19-depleted stem cell transplant.

CDR3 amino acids: CATSRDYGLQPNEQFF. The CDR3 DNA follows: TGTGCCACCAGCAGAGATTATGGACTACAGCCCAATGAGCAGTTCTTC. The chain employs TRBV15 and TRBJ2-1; possible D gene TRBD2, 6 bases. Trimming left V 0 bases short and J 6 bases short, with 15 bases between. The V gene's germline CDR1 is LNHNV and CDR2 YYDKDF (reference sequence). This CDR3 is 16 amino acids long.